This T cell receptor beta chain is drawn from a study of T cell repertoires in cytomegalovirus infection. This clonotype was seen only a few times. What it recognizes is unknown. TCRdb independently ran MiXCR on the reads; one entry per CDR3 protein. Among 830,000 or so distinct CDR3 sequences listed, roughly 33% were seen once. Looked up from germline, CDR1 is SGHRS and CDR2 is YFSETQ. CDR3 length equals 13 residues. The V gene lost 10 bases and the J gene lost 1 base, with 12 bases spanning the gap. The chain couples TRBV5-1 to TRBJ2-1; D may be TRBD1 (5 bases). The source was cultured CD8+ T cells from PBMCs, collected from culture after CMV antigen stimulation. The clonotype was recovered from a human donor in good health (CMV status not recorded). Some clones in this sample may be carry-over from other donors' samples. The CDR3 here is CAGPGFSYNEQFF. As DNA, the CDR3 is TGCGCCGGCCCAGGGTTTTCCTACAATGAGCAGTTCTTC.